The following is a T cell receptor beta chain sequence with its context. Assay: immunoSEQ multiplex PCR; the TCRdb copy retains only in-frame clones and omits some. The profile covers some 100,000 clones, with 45% to 65% appearing a single time and 37% taken by the ten largest. This specimen comes from a study of cytotoxic CD8 clonotypes in ibrutinib-treated CLL. In the study overall: Over 10 relapsed/refractory, 15 treatment-naive; around 18 IGHV unmutated.

The CDR3 has 12 amino acids. The germline CDR1 and CDR2 sequences are GTSNPN and SVGIG (reference sequence). Trimming shortened V by 0 bases and J by 9 bases, and 11 bases separated the two germline ends. The clonotype originates from a human donor with chronic lymphocytic leukemia. The sequenced sample was PBMCs, obtained after 24 months of ibrutinib treatment. This chain joins TRBV30 and TRBJ1-1; tentatively, D is TRBD1 (6 bases). The CDR3 sequence is CAWSVPGTKAFF. The CDR3 bases are TGTGCCTGGAGTGTACCTGGGACAAAAGCTTTCTTT.